The sequence of this T cell receptor beta chain was determined in a study of T cell repertoires in cytomegalovirus infection. Study in general: CMV infection together with matching HLA type was indicated by public TCR beta signatures. Findings of the study overall: Using cumulative public TCR beta family frequency, the authors identified those who carried CMV together with the relevant HLA.

Between the trimmed V and J ends, which lost 1 base and 5 bases, there was a span of 12 bases. CDR1 SGHVS and CDR2 FQNEAQ come from the germline V gene. This CDR3 has 15 amino acids. TCRdb recomputed calls from the reads with MiXCR, one row per CDR3 protein. The sample records a few hundred thousand distinct CDR3 sequences, more than 15% being singletons. This clonotype occurred many times. Antigen: not known. The material sequenced was CD8+ T cells from PBMCs. The origin of this receptor is a human donor in good health (CMV status not recorded). Some clones in this sample may be carry-over from other donors' samples. The chain recombines TRBV7-8 with TRBJ1-5, with unresolved D. This CDR3 reads CASSLVGNTDQPQHF. For the CDR3, the DNA is TGTGCCAGCAGCTTAGTAGGGAACACCGATCAGCCCCAGCATTTT.